This TCR beta chain was sequenced for a study of blood T cell repertoires in COVID-19. All enrollees were about 18 to 95 years old and from 20 to 25 US areas. Two negative PCRs, clearance, or symptom resolution had been documented for recovered Cohort 3 donors. Generated by immunoSEQ multiplex PCR, the TCRdb table keeps only in-frame clones and is missing some. This sample has around 170,000 clones; approximately 80% occur once, and the top ten carry approximately 12%. Germline V gene sequence: CDR1 LGHDT, CDR2 YNNKEL (reference sequence). The CDR3 loop spans 16 amino acids. Germline trimming cut 7 bases from V and 5 bases from J; bases unmatched to any gene: 11.

The sequence was obtained from a middle-aged man who had recovered from COVID-19. The chain joins TRBV3-1 (or the pseudogene TRBV3-2) to TRBJ1-6; 7 nucleotides agree with TRBD1. The source material was PBMCs or T cells enriched from blood (not recorded which). The CDR3: CASTPTGAAHNSPLHF. In DNA, the CDR3 is TGTGCCAGCACCCCTACAGGGGCAGCTCATAATTCACCCCTCCACTTT.